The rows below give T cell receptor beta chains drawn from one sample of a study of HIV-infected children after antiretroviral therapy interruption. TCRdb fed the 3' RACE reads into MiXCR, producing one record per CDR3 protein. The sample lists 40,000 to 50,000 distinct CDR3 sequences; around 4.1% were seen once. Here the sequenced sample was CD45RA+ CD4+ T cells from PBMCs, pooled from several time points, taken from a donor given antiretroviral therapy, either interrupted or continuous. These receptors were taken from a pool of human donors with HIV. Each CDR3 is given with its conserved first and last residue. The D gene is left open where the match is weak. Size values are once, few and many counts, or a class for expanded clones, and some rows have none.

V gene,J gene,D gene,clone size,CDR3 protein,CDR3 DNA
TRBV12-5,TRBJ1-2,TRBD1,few,CATEGGRYGYTF,TGTGCTACCGAAGGGGGCCGGTATGGCTACACCTTC
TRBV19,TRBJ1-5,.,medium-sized,CASRETGQPQHF,TGTGCCAGTAGGGAGACGGGTCAGCCCCAGCATTTT
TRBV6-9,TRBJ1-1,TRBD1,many,CASRAQGANTEAFF,TGTGCCAGCAGGGCACAGGGGGCGAACACTGAAGCTTTCTTT
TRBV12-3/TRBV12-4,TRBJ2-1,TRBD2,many,CASSTGLAGRGVYNEQFF,TGTGCCAGCAGCACCGGGCTAGCGGGGCGAGGGGTCTATAATGAGCAGTTCTTC
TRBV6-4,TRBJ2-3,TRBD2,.,CATGLAGRGDTQYF,TGTGCCACCGGACTAGCGGGGAGGGGGGATACGCAGTATTTT
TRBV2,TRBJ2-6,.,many,CASRVPTNVLTF,TGTGCCAGCAGGGTCCCCACCAACGTCCTGACTTTC
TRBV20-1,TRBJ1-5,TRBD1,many,CSAGGTVDQPQHF,TGCAGTGCCGGGGGGACAGTGGATCAGCCCCAGCATTTT
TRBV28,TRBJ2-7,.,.,CASSLPGPYEQYF,TGTGCCAGCAGTTTACCCGGCCCCTACGAGCAGTACTTC
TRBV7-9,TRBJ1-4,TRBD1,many,CASSRDSTNEKLFF,TGTGCCAGCAGCCGGGACAGCACTAATGAAAAACTGTTTTTT
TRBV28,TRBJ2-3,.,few,CASKTQGTDTQYF,TGTGCCAGCAAGACCCAGGGCACAGATACGCAGTATTTT
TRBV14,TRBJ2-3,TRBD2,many,CASSQDRLAGGDTQYF,TGTGCCAGCAGCCAAGATCGCCTAGCGGGGGGTGATACGCAGTATTTT
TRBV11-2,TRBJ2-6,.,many,CASRVAGANVLTF,TGTGCCAGCAGGGTGGCTGGGGCCAACGTCCTGACTTTC
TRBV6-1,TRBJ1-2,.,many,CASSGQNYGYTF,TGTGCCAGCAGCGGACAGAACTATGGCTACACCTTC
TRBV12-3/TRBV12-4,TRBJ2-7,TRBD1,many,CASSQGTVYEQYF,TGTGCCAGCAGCCAAGGGACAGTCTACGAGCAGTACTTC
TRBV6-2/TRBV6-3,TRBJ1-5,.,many,CASSYSSQPQHF,TGTGCCAGCAGTTACTCGTCTCAGCCCCAGCATTTT
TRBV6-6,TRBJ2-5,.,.,CASNREQETQYF,TGTGCCAGCAATCGGGAGCAAGAGACCCAGTACTTC
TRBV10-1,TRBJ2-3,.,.,CASSVGLLEDTQYF,TGCGCCAGCAGTGTTGGGTTGTTAGAAGATACGCAGTATTTT
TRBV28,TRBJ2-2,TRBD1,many,CASTPQGAGTGELFF,TGTGCCAGCACCCCTCAGGGGGCCGGCACCGGGGAGCTGTTTTTT
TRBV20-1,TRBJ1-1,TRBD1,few,CSAERQGRTEAFF,TGCAGTGCAGAACGACAGGGTAGGACTGAAGCTTTCTTT
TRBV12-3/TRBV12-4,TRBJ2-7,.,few,CASSPPGPGLPYEQYF,TGTGCCAGCAGTCCGCCCGGTCCCGGACTACCCTACGAGCAGTACTTC
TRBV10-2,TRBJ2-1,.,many,CASSESGKQFF,TGCGCCAGCAGTGAGTCGGGTAAGCAGTTCTTC
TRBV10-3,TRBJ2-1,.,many,CAISEPTSQGNEQFF,TGTGCCATCAGTGAGCCTACCTCCCAGGGGAATGAGCAGTTCTTC
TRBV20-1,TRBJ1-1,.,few,CSALAYGKTEAFF,TGCAGTGCCCTAGCGTATGGGAAGACTGAAGCTTTCTTT
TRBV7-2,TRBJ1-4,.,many,CASSQTATWANEKLFF,TGTGCCAGCAGCCAGACTGCCACGTGGGCTAATGAAAAACTGTTTTTT
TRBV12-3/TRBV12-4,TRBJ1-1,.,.,CASSFPLGRGETEAFF,TGTGCCAGCAGTTTCCCTCTCGGAAGGGGGGAGACTGAAGCTTTCTTT
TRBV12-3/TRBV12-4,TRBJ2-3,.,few,CASSPKYF,TGTGCCAGCAGTCCAAAGTATTTT
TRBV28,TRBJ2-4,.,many,CASSPSSGAKNIQYF,TGTGCCAGCAGTCCATCAAGTGGGGCCAAAAACATTCAGTACTTC
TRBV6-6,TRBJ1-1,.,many,CASNGGSEAFF,TGTGCCAGCAACGGGGGAAGCGAAGCTTTCTTT
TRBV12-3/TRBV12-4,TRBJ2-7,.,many,CASSPSSYEQYF,TGTGCCAGCAGTCCGTCCTCCTACGAGCAGTACTTC
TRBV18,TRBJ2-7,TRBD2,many,CASSPGGIYEQYF,TGTGCCAGCTCACCCGGGGGGATTTACGAGCAGTACTTC
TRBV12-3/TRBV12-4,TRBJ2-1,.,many,CASLLSSTYNEQFF,TGTGCCAGCCTACTTTCCAGCACCTACAATGAGCAGTTCTTC
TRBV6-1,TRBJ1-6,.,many,CASRENSYNSPLHF,TGTGCCAGCAGGGAGAACTCCTATAATTCACCCCTCCACTTT
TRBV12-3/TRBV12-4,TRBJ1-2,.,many,CASSSGTPYGYTF,TGTGCCAGCAGTTCCGGGACACCCTATGGCTACACCTTC
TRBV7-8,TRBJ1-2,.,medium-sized,CASSVGAKTNYGYTF,TGTGCCAGCAGCGTGGGGGCGAAAACTAACTATGGCTACACCTTC
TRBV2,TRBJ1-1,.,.,CASKPPETREAFF,TGTGCCAGCAAGCCACCTGAAACAAGGGAAGCTTTCTTT
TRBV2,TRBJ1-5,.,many,CASSPPEVGRGPNQPQHF,TGTGCCAGCAGCCCCCCAGAAGTCGGCAGGGGACCCAATCAGCCCCAGCATTTT
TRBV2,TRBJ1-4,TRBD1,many,CASGQGYGEKLFF,TGTGCCAGCGGACAGGGTTATGGCGAAAAACTGTTTTTT
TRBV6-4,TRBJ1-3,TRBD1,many,CASSPEQGPGNTIYF,TGTGCCAGCAGCCCCGAACAGGGGCCTGGAAACACCATATATTTT
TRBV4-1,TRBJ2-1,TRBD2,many,CASSQDGERGYFRDNEQFF,TGCGCCAGCAGCCAAGATGGTGAGCGGGGGTACTTCCGGGACAATGAGCAGTTCTTC
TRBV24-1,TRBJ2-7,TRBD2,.,CANLGTSSYEQYF,TGTGCCAACCTTGGGACTAGCTCCTACGAGCAGTACTTC